This T cell receptor (beta chain) was sequenced during a study of blood T cell repertoires in COVID-19 (dated by TCRdb to the early 2020s). Background for the entire study: Samples from collaborators originated in the United States, Italy and Spain and spanned both the acute and convalescent phases of COVID-19. The material from the prospective study consisted of cDNA or gDNA derived from T cells, B-cell-depleted T cells, or PBMCs. The dataset comprised deeply sampled blood TCRbeta repertoires from subjects exposed to, actively infected with, or recovered from COVID-19. The repertoires were released in a freely available public database intended as a resource for research on the immune response to SARS-CoV-2. Samples came from the ongoing ImmuneRACE study (first 160 participants) plus 1,254 subjects from 6 global collaborators. A de-identified subject ID, COVID-19 status, age in years and sex were almost always included in the sample metadata. Where HLA class I and class II types were available, the types were taken from metadata supplied by the sample provider, not from assay-based typing. Findings and caveats that apply to the study as a whole: Clinical and demographic metadata were provided uncurated, with the amount varying by source and participant.

TCRbeta CDR3 regions were amplified from genomic DNA by means of the immunoSEQ Assay, a bias-controlled multiplex PCR. As for how the authors treated the data: Within the assay, amplification of reference gene primers was used to estimate how many nucleated cells each sample contained. Sequence reads were collapsed and filtered to measure the absolute abundance of every unique TCRbeta CDR3 rearrangement. Productive Simpson clonality was computed per sample as the square root of Simpson's diversity index over productive rearrangements. The clones in this table, taken by TCRdb from immuneACCESS, are in-frame only. Not every clone is retained; where verified, under half of the shortfall comes from an unresolved V gene, and the cause of the rest is unknown. That table supplies the V and J calls and clone size; D and trimming were determined from the DNA. The sample table shows fewer than 350,000 clones, and 87% are seen once. Over 6% of the sample is taken by the ten largest.

Participants in the prospective study were enrolled through a virtual design, were aged roughly 18 to 90 years, and lived in under 25 United States geographic areas. Cohort assignment in the prospective study relied on participant-reported clinical history from a screening survey and a study questionnaire. Recovered participants in ImmuneRACE Cohort 3 were defined as having two consecutive negative NP/OP PCR tests, clearance from a healthcare professional, or resolution of symptoms. Each participant in the prospective study had whole blood, serum and a nasopharyngeal or oropharyngeal swab collected by mobile phlebotomists. Participants in the prospective study had the option to provide additional blood draws and questionnaires over a roughly 2-month period. Before DNA extraction, prospective study blood samples were shipped either frozen or at room temperature. With respect to this clone: Its cognate antigen has yet to be identified. The sample holds no much larger clone one base away, and base qualities are not on file.

Taken from the germline V gene, the CDR1 and CDR2 loops are MNHEY and SVGEGT. The CDR3, cysteine through phenylalanine, is 19 amino acids long. Just CDR3 DNA is preserved here, 57 bases in frame from base 1. Here V drops 3 bases and J drops 3 bases, and the junction holds 10 bases not matched to any gene. Sequencing used PBMCs or T cells enriched from blood (not recorded which). This TCR was sampled from a woman aged 40 to 50 who had recovered from COVID-19. The V and J segments used are TRBV6-2 or TRBV6-3 and TRBJ2-4; TRBD2 agrees with 14 junctional bases. The bases read TGTGCCAGCAGTTATGGTAGGACTAGCGGGAGGATTGGCAAAAACATTCAGTACTTC. It specifies CASSYGRTSGRIGKNIQYF.